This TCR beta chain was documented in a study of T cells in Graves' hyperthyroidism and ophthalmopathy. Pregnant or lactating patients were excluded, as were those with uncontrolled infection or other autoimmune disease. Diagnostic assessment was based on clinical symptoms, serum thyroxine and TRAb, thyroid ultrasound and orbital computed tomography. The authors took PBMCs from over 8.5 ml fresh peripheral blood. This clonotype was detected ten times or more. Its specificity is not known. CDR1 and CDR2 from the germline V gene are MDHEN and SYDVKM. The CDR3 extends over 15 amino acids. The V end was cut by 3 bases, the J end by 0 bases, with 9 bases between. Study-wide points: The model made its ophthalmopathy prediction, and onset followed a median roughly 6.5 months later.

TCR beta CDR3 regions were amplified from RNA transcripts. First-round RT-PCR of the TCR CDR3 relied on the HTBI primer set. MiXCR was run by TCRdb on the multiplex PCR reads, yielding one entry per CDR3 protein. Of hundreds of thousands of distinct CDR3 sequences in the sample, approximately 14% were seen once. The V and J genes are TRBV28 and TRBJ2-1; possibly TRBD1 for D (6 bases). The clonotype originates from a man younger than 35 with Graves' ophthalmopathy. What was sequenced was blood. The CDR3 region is CASSFGQSSYNEQFF. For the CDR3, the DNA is TGTGCCAGCAGTTTCGGACAGAGCTCCTACAATGAGCAGTTCTTC.